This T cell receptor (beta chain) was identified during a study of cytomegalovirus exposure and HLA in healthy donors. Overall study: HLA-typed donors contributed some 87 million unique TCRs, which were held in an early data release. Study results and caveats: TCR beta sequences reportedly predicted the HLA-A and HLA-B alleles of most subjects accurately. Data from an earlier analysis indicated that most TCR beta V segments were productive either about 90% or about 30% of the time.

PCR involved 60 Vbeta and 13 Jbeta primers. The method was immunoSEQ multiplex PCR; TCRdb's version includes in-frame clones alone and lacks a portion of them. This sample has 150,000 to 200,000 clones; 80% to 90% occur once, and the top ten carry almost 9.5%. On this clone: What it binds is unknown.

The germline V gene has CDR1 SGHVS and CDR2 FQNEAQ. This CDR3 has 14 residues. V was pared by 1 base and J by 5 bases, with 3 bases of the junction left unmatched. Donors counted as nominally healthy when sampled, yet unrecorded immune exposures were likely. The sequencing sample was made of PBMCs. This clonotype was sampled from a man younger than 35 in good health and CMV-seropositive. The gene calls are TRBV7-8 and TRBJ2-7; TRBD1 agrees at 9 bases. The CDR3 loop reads CASSLVGTGHEQYF. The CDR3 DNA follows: TGTGCCAGCAGCTTAGTAGGGACAGGGCACGAGCAGTACTTC.